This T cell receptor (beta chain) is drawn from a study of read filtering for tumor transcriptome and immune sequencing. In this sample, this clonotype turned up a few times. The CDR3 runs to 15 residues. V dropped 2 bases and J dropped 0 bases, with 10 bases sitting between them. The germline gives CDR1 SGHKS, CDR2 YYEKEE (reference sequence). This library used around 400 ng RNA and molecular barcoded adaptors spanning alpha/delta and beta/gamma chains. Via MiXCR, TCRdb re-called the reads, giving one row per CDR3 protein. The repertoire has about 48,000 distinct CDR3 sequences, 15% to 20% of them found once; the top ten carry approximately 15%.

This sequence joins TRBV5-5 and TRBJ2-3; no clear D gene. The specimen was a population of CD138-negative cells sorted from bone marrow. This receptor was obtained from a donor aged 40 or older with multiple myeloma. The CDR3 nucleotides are TGTGCCAGCAGCTTACCGGCACCCAGCACAGATACGCAGTATTTT. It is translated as CASSLPAPSTDTQYF.